The rows below give T cell receptor beta chains drawn from one sample of a study of immune characterization of retroperitoneal liposarcoma. TCRdb reprocessed the PCR reads with MiXCR, giving one entry per CDR3 protein. This table has some 9,900 distinct CDR3 sequences, around 30% appearing once. The specimen was tumor tissue. These receptors originate from a male donor with retroperitoneal liposarcoma. CDR3s include the opening cysteine and the closing phenylalanine or tryptophan. A D gene is named only where the DNA matches it firmly. Only some rows state a clone size, as once, few, many or a class for expanded clones.

clone size	D gene	V gene	J gene	CDR3 DNA	CDR3 protein
NA	TRBD1	TRBV6-1	TRBJ2-1	TGTGCCACTCATTCCCCGGACAGGGCTTTCTACGAGCAGTTCTTC	CATHSPDRAFYEQFF
medium-sized	NA	TRBV7-2	TRBJ2-1	TGTGCCAGCAGGGCTGCGGATATATTGGAGACCCAGTTCTTC	CASRAADILETQFF
many	NA	TRBV7-8	TRBJ2-1	TGTGCCAGCAGCCCCCTTAGGGATTCCTACAATGAGCAGTTCTTC	CASSPLRDSYNEQFF
medium-sized	TRBD1	TRBV6-1	TRBJ2-7	TGTGCCAGCAGGGGACAGGGGAGTTACGAGCAGTACTTC	CASRGQGSYEQYF
NA	TRBD2	TRBV11-2	TRBJ2-5	TGTGCCAGCAGCTTAGTCCTTCTAGCGGGAGGGGGGAATGAGCAGTACTTC	CASSLVLLAGGGNEQYF
NA	TRBD1	TRBV11-2	TRBJ2-4	TGTGCCAGCAGCTTAAGGACAGGGCTGGGCGAAAACATTCAGTACTTC	CASSLRTGLGENIQYF
many	NA	TRBV6-1	TRBJ2-5	TGTGCCAGCAGTGACACAGGAAGGAGGAGGACCCAGTACTTC	CASSDTGRRRTQYF
NA	NA	TRBV10-1	TRBJ1-1	TGCGCCAGCAGTGAAAACGGCCCCGAGAACGCTGAAGCTTTCTTT	CASSENGPENAEAFF
medium-sized	NA	TRBV6-1	TRBJ2-5	TGTGCCAGCAGTGCCTCAGCCAAGACCCAGTACTTC	CASSASAKTQYF
medium-sized	TRBD2	TRBV7-7	TRBJ2-5	TGTGCTAGCAGCTTAGAGGAGGTGCGGGGGGCCCAGTACTTC	CASSLEEVRGAQYF
medium-sized	TRBD1	TRBV6-1	TRBJ2-7	TGTGCCAGCAGTGAAAGAGTAGGGGGCCTCTACGAGCAGTACTTC	CASSERVGGLYEQYF
few	NA	TRBV6-1	TRBJ2-3	TGTGCCAGCAGTGAAGGGGACGTCTTAATGCGCACAGATACGCAGTATTTT	CASSEGDVLMRTDTQYF
few	TRBD1	TRBV24-1	TRBJ2-1	TGTGCCACCAGTGATCCCGGGACAGCTTACAATGAGCAGTTCTTC	CATSDPGTAYNEQFF
NA	TRBD1	TRBV6-1	TRBJ2-1	TGTGCCAGCAGTTTACAGGGGGAAGAAGAGACCCAGTTCTTC	CASSLQGEEETQFF
NA	TRBD2	TRBV6-1	TRBJ2-3	TGTGCCAGCAGTGAAGCGCGGGGGGGTGGAGATACGCAGTATTTT	CASSEARGGGDTQYF
few	TRBD1	TRBV7-2	TRBJ1-5	TGTGCCAGCAGCTTACGGACAGGGAACAATCAGCCCCAGCATTTT	CASSLRTGNNQPQHF
few	NA	TRBV27	TRBJ2-3	TGTGCCAGCAGTCCAGCTGTGGCCAGCACAGATACGCAGTATTTT	CASSPAVASTDTQYF
medium-sized	NA	TRBV7-6	TRBJ2-3	TGTGCCAGCAGCTTACCCAGGGGCACAGATACGCAGTATTTT	CASSLPRGTDTQYF
NA	NA	TRBV12-3/TRBV12-4	TRBJ2-3	TGTGCCAGCAGTTTGGGTACGCAGTATTTT	CASSLGTQYF
medium-sized	NA	TRBV7-8	TRBJ2-7	TGTGCCAGCAGCTTAGCGCGGCCTAGCCCGCACTTGACCTCCTACAATGAGCAGTACTTC	CASSLARPSPHLTSYNEQYF
few	TRBD2	TRBV6-1	TRBJ2-3	TGTGCCAGCAGGTTAGCGGGGGGGCTCACAGATACGCAGTATTTT	CASRLAGGLTDTQYF
NA	TRBD1	TRBV12-5	TRBJ2-1	TGTGCTAGTGGTGCAGGGGACAGGGGCTACAATGAGCAGTTCTTC	CASGAGDRGYNEQFF
NA	TRBD1	TRBV6-1	TRBJ1-2	TGTGCCAGCAGTGATGAGAGGACAGGGGGGGACTATGGCTACACCTTC	CASSDERTGGDYGYTF
many	TRBD2	TRBV6-1	TRBJ2-1	TGTGCCAGCACAAGGGTTGGGGAGGGCTCCAATGAGCAGTTCTTC	CASTRVGEGSNEQFF
NA	TRBD2	TRBV6-1	TRBJ2-1	TGTGCCAGCAGGCCGGGACTAGCGAACTACAATGAGCAGTTCTTC	CASRPGLANYNEQFF
many	NA	TRBV6-1	TRBJ1-1	TGTGCCAGCAGTATGGGACGGGCGAACACTGAAGCTTTCTTT	CASSMGRANTEAFF
NA	TRBD2	TRBV11-2	TRBJ2-1	TGTGCCAGCAGCTTTAGCGGGGGGGCCAATGAGCAGTTCTTC	CASSFSGGANEQFF
medium-sized	NA	TRBV12-3/TRBV12-4	TRBJ2-5	TGTGCCAGCATAGGGGGACCAAACCAAGAGACCCAGTACTTC	CASIGGPNQETQYF
few	NA	TRBV6-5	TRBJ1-2	TGTGCCAGCAGAAAGGACAGTTATGGCTACACCTTC	CASRKDSYGYTF
many	NA	TRBV11-2	TRBJ2-7	TGTGCCAGCAGACCCACTGGACAGCCGGCCTACGAGCAGTACTTC	CASRPTGQPAYEQYF
medium-sized	NA	TRBV7-2	TRBJ2-5	TGTGCCAGCACCCCCCCGACTAGGAAGGAGACCCAGTACTTC	CASTPPTRKETQYF
NA	NA	TRBV6-6	TRBJ2-6	TGTGCCAGCAGTTACTGGACTTCTGGGGCCAACGTCCTGACTTTC	CASSYWTSGANVLTF
many	NA	TRBV27	TRBJ2-2	TGTGCCAGCAGTTTGATTACTAGCGGGGAGCTGTTTTTT	CASSLITSGELFF
medium-sized	TRBD2	TRBV7-2	TRBJ2-7	TGTGCCAGCAGCTTACGCGGGGACTACAATGAGCAGTACTTC	CASSLRGDYNEQYF
few	TRBD2	TRBV7-2	TRBJ2-1	TGTGCCAGCAGCTTACAAGCGGGGGCGAATGAGCAGTTCTTC	CASSLQAGANEQFF
large	NA	TRBV6-1	TRBJ2-6	TGTGCCAGCAAGCAGACCTCTGGGGCCAACGTCCTGACTTTC	CASKQTSGANVLTF
NA	TRBD1	TRBV11-3	TRBJ2-3	TGTGCCAGCAGCTTTCGGACAGGGGCAGACACAGATACGCAGTATTTT	CASSFRTGADTDTQYF
many	NA	TRBV12-3/TRBV12-4	TRBJ2-7	TGTGCCAGCAGTCTACAGGGCCGAGGGGCTTACGAGCAGTACTTC	CASSLQGRGAYEQYF
NA	NA	TRBV6-5	TRBJ1-6	TGTGCCAGCAGTGAAGGGGACCCAAGCTCCTACGAGCAGCACTTT	CASSEGDPSSYEQHF
NA	TRBD2	TRBV7-2	TRBJ2-1	TGTGCCAGCAGCCCGATAGCGGGAATAGACTACGAGCAGTTCTTC	CASSPIAGIDYEQFF
NA	NA	TRBV6-1	TRBJ1-1	TGTGCCAGCTGCGATAGTCCAAACACTGAAGCTTTCTTT	CASCDSPNTEAFF
medium-sized	TRBD2	TRBV7-7	TRBJ2-7	TGTGCTAGCAGCCAACCGGGTAGCGGGGTCTACTACGAGCAGTACTTC	CASSQPGSGVYYEQYF